Below are 27 T cell receptor beta chains sequenced from a single sample in a study of metastatic and nonmetastatic thyroid tumors. Using MiXCR, TCRdb reanalyzed the PCR reads. This table has just over 70,000 clones, 18% appearing once. No treatment of any kind had been given to any patient before thyroid surgery. Sequenced sample: blood. The source of these receptors is a female donor with papillary thyroid cancer or a benign thyroid nodule (not recorded which). Some clones in this sample may be carry-over from other donors' samples.

The table lists this clone with a few counts. CDR3 in DNA: TGTGCCAGCAGTCCCTCTAGCGGGGGGGCTTACGAGCAGTACTTC. This encodes CASSPSSGGAYEQYF. The V call is TRBV28, the J call TRBJ2-7, with 12 bases fitting TRBD2. Germline trimming cut 5 bases from V and 4 bases from J; bases unmatched to any gene: 6. CDR1 MDHEN and CDR2 SYDVKM come from the germline V gene. The CDR3 spans 15 residues.

This rearrangement joins TRBV5-1 to TRBJ2-5; the D is unclear. The CDR3 runs 15 residues. Trimming shortened V by 3 bases and J by 1 base, and 13 bases separated the two germline ends. CDR1 and CDR2 from the germline V gene are SGHRS and YFSETQ. In DNA form, the CDR3 reads TGCGCCAGCAGCTCTAAAGTCGTGCCCCAAGAGACCCAGTACTTC. This codes for CASSSKVVPQETQYF.

This clone appeared many times. This sequence joins TRBV5-1 and TRBJ2-7, with a weak D call TRBD2 (5 bases). The length of the CDR3 is 19 residues. The V gene's germline CDR1 is SGHRS and CDR2 YFSETQ. Trimming cost V 3 bases and J 0 bases, with 25 bases left between them. The CDR3 reads CASSSHRSTETSLSYEQYF. The CDR3 DNA reads TGCGCCAGCAGCTCTCACCGATCGACGGAAACTAGTCTCTCCTACGAGCAGTACTTC.

Many counts were recorded for this clone. The chain links TRBV24-1 to TRBJ2-1, with D maybe TRBD2 (6 bases). The germline V gene encodes CDR1 KGHDR and CDR2 SFDVKD. CDR3 length: 15 amino acids. The V end lost 1 base, the J end lost 4 bases, and 10 bases lay between the germline ends. The DNA of the CDR3 is TGTGCCACCAGTGATTTTAGCGGACCATACAATGAGCAGTTCTTC. This gives the protein CATSDFSGPYNEQFF.

This clone turned up a few times. The chain uses TRBV27 and TRBJ1-1; D ambiguous. The V gene lost 5 bases and the J gene lost 5 bases, with 15 bases spanning the gap. The V gene's germline CDR1 is MNHEY and CDR2 SMNVEV (reference sequence). The CDR3 consists of 14 residues. CDR3 bases: TGTGCCAGCAGTCCAGGCGTCCCAAGGACTGAAGCTTTCTTT. This gives the protein CASSPGVPRTEAFF.

The chain employs TRBV6-1 and TRBJ2-5, with D possibly matching TRBD2 (7 bases). V lost 4 bases to trimming and J lost 2 bases, with 14 bases between them. The CDR3 length is 15 residues. Germline V gene lookup returns CDR1 MNHNS and CDR2 SASEGT. This CDR3 reads CASSGSRGTQETQYF. In DNA form, the CDR3 reads TGTGCCAGCAGTGGTTCGCGGGGGACACAAGAGACCCAGTACTTC.

The chain combines TRBV11-1 with TRBJ2-7; D may correspond to TRBD1 or TRBD2 (5 bases each). Germline CDR1 and CDR2: SGHAT and FQDESV (reference sequence). This CDR3 is built from 16 residues. Trimming shortened V by 4 bases and J by 2 bases, and 18 bases separated the two germline ends. Written as DNA, the CDR3 is TGTGCCAGCAGCTCCCCCGGGGCAAATGGTGCCTACGAGCAGTACTTC. Protein: CASSSPGANGAYEQYF.

This chain joins TRBV7-2 and TRBJ2-7; D possibly corresponds to TRBD1 (6 bases). Per germline, CDR1 SGHTA and CDR2 FQGNSA. The length of the CDR3 is 18 residues. V shed 0 bases and J shed 2 bases, with 20 bases lying between them. The CDR3 spells CASSLAQVTGSRAYEQYF. The CDR3 DNA reads as TGTGCCAGCAGCTTAGCACAGGTTACAGGGTCCAGGGCCTACGAGCAGTACTTC.

This clone was recorded many times. The chain carries TRBV20-1 and TRBJ2-1; D ambiguous. CDR1 is DFQATT, CDR2 SNEGSKA, per germline (reference sequence). Between the trimmed V and J ends, which lost 0 bases and 4 bases, there was a span of 13 bases. The CDR3 has 15 amino acids. The CDR3 here is CSARDRLGPYNEQFF. DNA of the CDR3: TGCAGTGCTAGAGATAGGTTGGGCCCTTACAATGAGCAGTTCTTC.

Many counts were recorded for this clone. The J gene is TRBJ1-6, the V gene TRBV29-1, with a weak D call TRBD1 (6 bases). Trimming took off 6 bases at V and 7 bases at J, with 10 bases between the two ends. CDR3 size: 12 residues. The germline CDR1 and CDR2 sequences are SQVTM and ANQGSEA. The CDR3 DNA reads as TGCAGCGTGGGCGGGGGCAATTCACCCCTCCACTTT. Translated: CSVGGGNSPLHF.

This clone has a handful of counts. The rearrangement links TRBV10-1 to TRBJ2-7, with a weak D call TRBD1 (5 bases). The CDR3 runs to 13 residues. Trimming pared 3 bases from V and 4 bases from J, leaving 10 bases between. Germline CDR1 reads WNHNN; CDR2 reads SYGVQD (reference sequence). The chain's CDR3 is CASSEGQGYEQYF. DNA for the CDR3: TGCGCCAGCAGTGAAGGTCAGGGTTACGAGCAGTACTTC.

This clone was counted ten times or more. The same CDR3 is also encoded by other DNA sequences in this sample. V and J are TRBV9 and TRBJ2-7, with 8 bases that match TRBD1. V dropped 4 bases and J dropped 5; count of bases not matched to a gene: 11. This CDR3 region has 15 residues. Germline loops: CDR1 SGDLS, CDR2 YYNGEE. CDR3: CASSLRTGPPDEQYF. The CDR3 DNA is TGTGCCAGCAGCCTGCGGACAGGGCCACCTGACGAGCAGTACTTC.

At least ten counts were recorded for this clone. The chain has TRBV12-3 or TRBV12-4 and TRBJ2-7, with TRBD2 matching over 9 bases. The V segment lost 7 bases and the J segment 0 bases; nucleotides outside the gene matches: 13. The CDR3 sequence is 17 residues long. CDR3 in DNA: TGTGCCAGCACTTTCCCGGCTAGCGGGATGAACTCCTACGAGCAGTACTTC. This gives the protein CASTFPASGMNSYEQYF.

The rearrangement uses TRBV4-1 and TRBJ1-2, with no clear D. Germline V gives CDR1 MGHRA, CDR2 YSYEKL. This CDR3 has 14 residues. Trimming removed 4 bases from V and 3 bases from J, with 12 bases in between. CDR3 nucleotide sequence: TGCGCCAGCAGCCCCCCCGGCGGGCACTATGGCTACACCTTC. Translating gives CASSPPGGHYGYTF.

The table lists this clone with many counts. The chain carries TRBV6-1 and TRBJ2-7, with TRBD1 matching over 7 bases. Per germline, CDR1 MNHNS and CDR2 SASEGT. The CDR3 is 14 residues long. Trimming removed 6 bases from V and 1 base from J; junction bases left unmatched: 6. The CDR3 region has the DNA TGTGCCAGCAGGCGGACAGGACCGTCCTACGAGCAGTACTTC. Its translation is CASRRTGPSYEQYF.

At least ten counts were recorded for this clone. The chain links TRBV2 to TRBJ1-1; D remains unclear. The CDR3 extends over 14 amino acids. Germline-derived CDR1 and CDR2 are SNHLY and FYNNEI. Trimming pared 1 base from V and 1 base from J, leaving 7 bases between. The CDR3 region has the DNA TGTGCCAGCAGTGAAGGGGGTTGGAACACTGAAGCTTTCTTT. Protein: CASSEGGWNTEAFF.

This clone was counted at least ten times. The chain is built from TRBV19 and TRBJ1-5; 7 bases are a match to TRBD1. The ends lost 7 bases at V and 2 bases at J; junction bases unmatched: 11. In germline, CDR1 is LNHDA, CDR2 SQIVND (reference sequence). CDR3 length: 16 residues. CDR3 residues: CASTDTGEFGNQPQHF. The DNA of the CDR3 is TGTGCCAGTACTGATACAGGGGAGTTCGGCAATCAGCCCCAGCATTTT.

This clone occurred many times. V and J are TRBV29-1 and TRBJ1-3, with 8 positions matching TRBD1. CDR1 and CDR2 from the germline V gene are SQVTM and ANQGSEA. The trim removed 5 bases at V and 4 bases at J, leaving 1 base unmatched. The CDR3 spans 12 residues. The CDR3 protein is CSVRTGGNTIYF. DNA for the CDR3: TGCAGCGTTCGGACAGGGGGAAACACCATATATTTT.

This clone was seen repeatedly, ten times or more. This chain uses TRBV28 with TRBJ1-1; 12 bases fit TRBD1. The J segment lost 1 base and the V segment lost 6 bases, leaving 9 bases of the junction unmatched. Per germline, CDR1 MDHEN and CDR2 SYDVKM. The CDR3 consists of 17 residues. Written as DNA, the CDR3 is TGTGCCAGCAGGCGCCGGGACAGGGGGCGCCGGAACACTGAAGCTTTCTTT. Protein product: CASRRRDRGRRNTEAFF.

This clone was seen only a few times. The V gene is TRBV7-2, the J gene TRBJ2-5, with D hard to call. CDR1 is SGHTA and CDR2 is FQGNSA in the germline V gene. The ends were cut back, 6 bases at V and 0 bases at J, with 11 bases in the middle. The CDR3 contains 14 residues. In DNA, the CDR3 is TGTGCCAGCAGGCTCTGGTCGTACCAAGAGACCCAGTACTTC. As protein: CASRLWSYQETQYF.

This clone was recorded many times. This sequence joins TRBV20-1 and TRBJ2-2; D not certain. The V end was cut by 4 bases, the J end by 1 base, with 4 bases between. Germline loops: CDR1 DFQATT, CDR2 SNEGSKA (reference sequence). The CDR3 spans 12 residues. This CDR3 is CSATGNTGELFF. CDR3 in DNA: TGCAGTGCTACAGGGAACACCGGGGAGCTGTTTTTT.

This clone was counted many times. The chain carries TRBV6-1 and TRBJ1-1; D not resolved. Trimming removed 5 bases from V and 4 bases from J, with 14 bases in between. Per the germline V gene, CDR1 is MNHNS and CDR2 is SASEGT. CDR3 length equals 14 residues. The chain's CDR3 is CASSTSRRVTEAFF. CDR3 DNA sequence: TGTGCCAGCAGTACCTCTCGAAGGGTCACTGAAGCTTTCTTT.

This clone was recorded at least ten times. CDR3 loop: CSAHEGALNEKLFF. CDR3 coding DNA: TGCAGTGCTCACGAGGGGGCCCTTAATGAAAAACTGTTTTTT. J is TRBJ1-4 and V is TRBV20-1; TRBD1 aligns across 7 bases. From germline, CDR1 is DFQATT and CDR2 SNEGSKA (reference sequence). CDR3 size: 14 residues. Trimming removed 5 bases from V and 4 bases from J; junction bases left unmatched: 7.

The chain combines TRBV30 with TRBJ2-1; 10 bases agree with TRBD2. The CDR3 is 14 residues long. V shed 5 bases and J 7 bases; nucleotides not matched to a gene: 8. Per germline, CDR1 GTSNPN and CDR2 SVGIG (reference sequence). The CDR3 region is CAWSSGRTGNEQFF. CDR3 nucleotide sequence: TGTGCCTGGTCTAGCGGGAGAACCGGGAATGAGCAGTTCTTC. The whole variable domain, remainder taken from reference TRBV30 and TRBJ2-1, is SQTIHQWPATLVQPVGSPLSLECTVEGTSNPNLYWYRQAAGRGLQLLFYSVGIGQISSEVPQNLSASRPQDRQFILSSKKLLLSDSGFYLCAWSSGRTGNEQFFGPGTRLTVL.

The rearrangement joins TRBV30 to TRBJ1-6, with D possibly matching TRBD1 (5 bases). Germline V gene data show CDR1 as GTSNPN and CDR2 as SVGIG (reference sequence). V was shortened by 3 bases and J by 6 bases, with 15 bases between the two germline ends. The CDR3 contains 15 residues. The CDR3 DNA reads TGTGCCTGGAGAACTGACAGCCAACTTAATTCACCCCTCCACTTT. It specifies CAWRTDSQLNSPLHF. Full variable domain (remainder filled in from reference TRBV30 and TRBJ1-6): SQTIHQWPATLVQPVGSPLSLECTVEGTSNPNLYWYRQAAGRGLQLLFYSVGIGQISSEVPQNLSASRPQDRQFILSSKKLLLSDSGFYLCAWRTDSQLNSPLHFGNGTRLTVT.

This clone showed up many times. V is TRBV3-1 and J is TRBJ2-1, with D uncertain. Trimming pared 8 bases from V and 7 bases from J, leaving 6 bases between. CDR3 length equals 10 residues. Germline CDR1 LGHDT, CDR2 YNNKEL (reference sequence). The CDR3 loop reads CASGYNEQFF. CDR3 bases: TGTGCCAGCGGATATAATGAGCAGTTCTTC.

This clone was detected ten times or more. One end of the junction does not line up with germline, which may come from a read error. This chain uses TRBV6-5 with TRBJ2-7; D is uncertain. Germline loops: CDR1 MNHEY, CDR2 SVGAGI. This CDR3 comprises 14 residues. The CDR3 sequence: CASSNSGLAYEQYF. The CDR3 DNA reads TGTGCCAGCAGTAACTCGGGTCTCGCCTACGAGCAGTACTTC.